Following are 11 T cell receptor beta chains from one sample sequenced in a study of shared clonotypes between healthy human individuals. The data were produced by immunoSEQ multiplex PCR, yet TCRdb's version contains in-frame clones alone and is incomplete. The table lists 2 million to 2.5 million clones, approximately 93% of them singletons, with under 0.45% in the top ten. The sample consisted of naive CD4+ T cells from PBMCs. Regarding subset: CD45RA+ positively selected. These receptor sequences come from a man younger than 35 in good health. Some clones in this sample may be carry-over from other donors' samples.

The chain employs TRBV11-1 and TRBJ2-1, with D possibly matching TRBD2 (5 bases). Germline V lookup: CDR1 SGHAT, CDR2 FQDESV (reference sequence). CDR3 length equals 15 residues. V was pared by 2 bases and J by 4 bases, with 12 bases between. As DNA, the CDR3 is TGTGCCAGCAGCTTAAGCCTAGCAGCTTACAATGAGCAGTTCTTC. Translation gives CASSLSLAAYNEQFF.

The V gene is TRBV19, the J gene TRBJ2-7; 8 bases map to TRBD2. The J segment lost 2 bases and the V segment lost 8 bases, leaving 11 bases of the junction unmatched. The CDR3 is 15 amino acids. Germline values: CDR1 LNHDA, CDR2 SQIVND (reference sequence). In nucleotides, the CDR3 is TGTGCCAGTGGGGATTCCGGGACTAGAACCTACGAGCAGTACTTC. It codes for CASGDSGTRTYEQYF.

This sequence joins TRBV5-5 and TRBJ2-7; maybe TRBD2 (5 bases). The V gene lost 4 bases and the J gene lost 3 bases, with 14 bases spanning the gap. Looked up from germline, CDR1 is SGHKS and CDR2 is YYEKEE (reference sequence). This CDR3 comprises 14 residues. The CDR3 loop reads CASSLGPAGYEQYF. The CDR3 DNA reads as TGTGCCAGCAGCCTCGGCCCGGCGGGCTACGAGCAGTACTTC.

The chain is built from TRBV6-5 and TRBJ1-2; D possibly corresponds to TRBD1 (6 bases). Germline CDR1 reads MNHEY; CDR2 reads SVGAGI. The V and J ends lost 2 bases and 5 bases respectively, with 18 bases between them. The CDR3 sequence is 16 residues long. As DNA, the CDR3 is TGTGCCAGCAGTTACGGGGTGCGGGACACCTCTTATGGCTACACCTTC. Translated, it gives CASSYGVRDTSYGYTF.

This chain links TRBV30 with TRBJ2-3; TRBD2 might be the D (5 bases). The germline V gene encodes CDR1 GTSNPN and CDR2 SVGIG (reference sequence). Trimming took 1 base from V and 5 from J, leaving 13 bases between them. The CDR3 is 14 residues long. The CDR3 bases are TGTGCCTGGAGTGGGCGGGCAATGCGAGATACGCAGTATTTT. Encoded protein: CAWSGRAMRDTQYF.

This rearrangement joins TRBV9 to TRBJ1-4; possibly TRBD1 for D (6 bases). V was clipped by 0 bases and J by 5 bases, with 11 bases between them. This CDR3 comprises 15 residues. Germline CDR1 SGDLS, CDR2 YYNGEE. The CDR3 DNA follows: TGTGCCAGCAGCGTAGAGCCTGGGGGCAATGAAAAACTGTTTTTT. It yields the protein CASSVEPGGNEKLFF.

This chain's CDR3 is CAISWSGKGRSTDTQYF. Here the CDR3 DNA reads TGTGCCATCAGCTGGAGCGGGAAAGGCCGGAGCACAGATACGCAGTATTTT. The chain uses TRBV10-3 and TRBJ2-3; 7 bases map to TRBD2. The ends lost 6 bases at V and 0 bases at J; junction bases unmatched: 12. CDR3 length: 17 amino acids. Germline assignment: CDR1 ENHRY and CDR2 SYGVKD.

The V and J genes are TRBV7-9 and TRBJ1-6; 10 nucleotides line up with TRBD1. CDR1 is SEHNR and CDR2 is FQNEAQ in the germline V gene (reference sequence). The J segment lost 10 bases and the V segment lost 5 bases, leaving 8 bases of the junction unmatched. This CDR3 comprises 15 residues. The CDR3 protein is CASSLGTGETSPLHF. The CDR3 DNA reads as TGTGCCAGCAGCCTCGGGACAGGGGAAACATCACCCCTCCACTTT. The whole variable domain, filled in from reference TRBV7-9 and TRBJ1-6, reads DTGVSQNPRHKITKRGQNVTFRCDPISEHNRLYWYRQTLGQGPEFLTYFQNEAQLEKSRLLSDRFSAERPKGSFSTLEIQRTEQGDSAMYLCASSLGTGETSPLHFGNGTRLTVT.

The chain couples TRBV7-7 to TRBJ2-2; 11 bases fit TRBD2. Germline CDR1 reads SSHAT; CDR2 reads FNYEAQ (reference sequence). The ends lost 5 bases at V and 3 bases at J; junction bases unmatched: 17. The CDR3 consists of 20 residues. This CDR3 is CASSGRIAGGPREDTGELFF. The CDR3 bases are TGTGCCAGCAGCGGCCGTATAGCGGGAGGGCCCCGGGAGGACACCGGGGAGCTGTTTTTT.

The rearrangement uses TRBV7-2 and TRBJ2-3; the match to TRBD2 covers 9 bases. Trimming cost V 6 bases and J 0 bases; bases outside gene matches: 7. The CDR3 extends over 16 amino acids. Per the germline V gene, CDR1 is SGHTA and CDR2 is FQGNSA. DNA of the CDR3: TGTGCCAGCAGGTCCGTTGCGGGAGGGAGCACAGATACGCAGTATTTT. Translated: CASRSVAGGSTDTQYF.

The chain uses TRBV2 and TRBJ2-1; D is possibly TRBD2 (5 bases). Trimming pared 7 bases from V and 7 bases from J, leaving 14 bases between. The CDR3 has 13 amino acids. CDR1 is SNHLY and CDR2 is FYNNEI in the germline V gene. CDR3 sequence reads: CASNPPGVNEQFF. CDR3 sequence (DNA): TGTGCCAGCAATCCCCCCGGGGTGAATGAGCAGTTCTTC. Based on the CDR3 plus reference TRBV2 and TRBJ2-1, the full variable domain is EPEVTQTPSHQVTQMGQEVILRCVPISNHLYFYWYRQILGQKVEFLVSFYNNEISEKSEIFDDQFSVERPDGSNFTLKIRSTKLEDSAMYFCASNPPGVNEQFFGPGTRLTVL.